The 14 T cell receptor beta chains given below trace back to one sample, sequenced in a study of human T cells and chemical hapten exposure. TCRdb independently ran MiXCR on the RACE reads; one entry per CDR3 protein. The sample yields 95,000 to 100,000 distinct CDR3 sequences, 10% to 14% seen once. Time point noted: pre-sensitization, week 0. Treatment specified: therapeutic diphenylcyclopropenone sensitization with weekly scalp DPC. The source was whole blood, collected in connection with sensitization to the hapten diphenylcyclopropenone (DPC). All receptors derive from a woman aged 60 to 75 with alopecia areata. Some clones in this sample may be carry-over from other donors' samples.

The table lists this clonotype with many counts. The chain has TRBV20-1 and TRBJ2-2; D may match TRBD1 or TRBD2 (6 bases each). This CDR3 is built from 13 residues. V lost 3 bases and J 6 bases, leaving 11 bases between the germline ends. Germline CDR1 and CDR2: DFQATT and SNEGSKA (reference sequence). The CDR3: CSAREGVAGELFF. The CDR3 DNA sequence: TGCAGTGCTAGGGAGGGGGTGGCCGGGGAGCTGTTTTTT.

V usage is TRBV5-8 and J usage is TRBJ1-6; D gene ambiguous. The CDR3 contains 15 residues. Germline V CDR1 and CDR2: SGHTS, YDEGEE. V was clipped by 3 bases and J by 7 bases, with 14 bases between them. The CDR3 sequence is CASSSLRVFNSPLHF. In nucleotides, the CDR3 is TGTGCCAGCAGCTCATTACGGGTCTTCAATTCACCCCTCCACTTT.

This clonotype was counted ten times or more. The V and J genes are TRBV5-1 and TRBJ2-3; D perhaps matches TRBD1 (5 bases). The CDR3 runs 14 residues. V gave up 4 bases and J gave up 2 bases, with 11 bases separating them. From germline, CDR1 is SGHRS and CDR2 YFSETQ. The CDR3 protein is CASSPGLNTDTQYF. As DNA, the CDR3 is TGCGCCAGCAGCCCAGGGCTGAACACAGATACGCAGTATTTT.

The rearrangement uses TRBV11-2 and TRBJ2-2; D remains unclear. Germline lookup yields CDR1 SGHAT and CDR2 FQNNGV. The CDR3 is 12 residues long. The ends were cut back, 5 bases at V and 3 bases at J, with 4 bases in the middle. The CDR3 protein is CASSIDTGELFF. The CDR3 nucleotides are TGTGCCAGCAGCATCGACACCGGGGAGCTGTTTTTT.

This clonotype turned up a few times. The chain couples TRBV7-2 to TRBJ2-1; D gene unclear. The CDR3 has 15 residues. V shed 1 base and J shed 0 bases, with 7 bases lying between them. The germline V gene has CDR1 SGHTA and CDR2 FQGNSA. CDR3 loop: CASSLDQSSYNEQFF. The CDR3 coding sequence is TGTGCCAGCAGCTTAGACCAGAGCTCCTACAATGAGCAGTTCTTC.

The chain employs TRBV6-1 and TRBJ1-1; D call uncertain. CDR1 and CDR2 (germline): MNHNS, SASEGT. The V end lost 0 bases, the J end lost 10 bases, and 15 bases lay between the germline ends. This CDR3 comprises 14 residues. The CDR3 loop is CASSEAPAARTAFF. The DNA of the CDR3 is TGTGCCAGCAGTGAAGCTCCGGCGGCTAGGACAGCTTTCTTT.

This clonotype has only a few counts. The J gene is TRBJ2-2, the V gene TRBV2, with 10 bases that match TRBD1. The V segment lost 7 bases and the J segment 2 bases; nucleotides outside the gene matches: 4. This CDR3 comprises 15 residues. Germline CDR1 reads SNHLY; CDR2 reads FYNNEI. The CDR3 here is CASNRDRGNTGELFF. Here the CDR3 DNA reads TGTGCCAGCAATAGGGACAGGGGAAACACCGGGGAGCTGTTTTTT.

This clonotype was detected many times. The rearrangement uses TRBV3-1 and TRBJ2-2; tentative D call: TRBD1 (7 bases). The CDR3 is 15 residues long. V was pared by 1 base and J by 4 bases, with 10 bases between. Germline lookup yields CDR1 LGHDT and CDR2 YNNKEL (reference sequence). CDR3 sequence: CASSQGQGGTGELFF. CDR3 DNA: TGTGCCAGCAGCCAAGGGCAGGGGGGCACCGGGGAGCTGTTTTTT.

The CDR3 DNA reads as TGTGCCAGCAGCTTCCAGGTCCGTGGCTACACCTTC. It codes for CASSFQVRGYTF. This chain joins TRBV11-2 and TRBJ1-2; no reliable D call. V shed 3 bases and J shed 7 bases, with 9 bases lying between them. Germline V gives CDR1 SGHAT, CDR2 FQNNGV. The CDR3 consists of 12 residues.

This clonotype was counted at least ten times. The chain has TRBV21-1 and TRBJ1-2; TRBD1, as called in the table, went unchecked against the DNA. TRBV21-1 is given as a pseudogene. This CDR3 region has 15 residues. CDR3: CASSTNQGQVFGYTF. CDR3 nucleotides: TGTGCCAGCAGCACAAACCAGGGGCAGGTCTTTGGCTACACCTTC.

This clonotype appeared a few times. CDR3: CSVRQGGGADTQYF. Here the CDR3 DNA reads TGCAGCGTCCGACAGGGTGGGGGTGCAGATACGCAGTATTTT. The V call is TRBV29-1, the J call TRBJ2-3; 7 bases align to TRBD1. The germline gives CDR1 SQVTM, CDR2 ANQGSEA. V lost 6 bases, J lost 4 bases, and 10 bases stayed unmatched. The CDR3 length is 14 residues.

This clonotype was found many times. The CDR3 loop reads CASSLNGGGFSDTQYF. The CDR3 nucleotides read TGTGCCAGCAGCTTAAACGGGGGGGGCTTTTCAGATACGCAGTATTTT. The genes are TRBV7-2 and TRBJ2-3, with 8 bases matching TRBD2. CDR3 length: 16 residues. V shed 2 bases, J shed 4 bases, and the junction held 8 bases outside the gene matches. CDR1 is SGHTA, CDR2 FQGNSA, per germline. Full variable domain (outside the CDR3, taken from reference TRBV7-2 and TRBJ2-3): GAGVSQSPSNKVTEKGKDVELRCDPISGHTALYWYRQSLGQGLEFLIYFQGNSAPDKSGLPSDRFSAERTGGSVSTLTIQRTQQEDSAVYLCASSLNGGGFSDTQYFGPGTRLTVL.

The chain's CDR3 is CASSLWGHPNEKLFF. The CDR3 coding sequence is TGTGCCAGCAGCTTATGGGGGCACCCCAATGAAAAACTGTTTTTT. The chain recombines TRBV7-2 with TRBJ1-4; D possibly corresponds to TRBD1 (6 bases). Deletions cut 2 bases from V and 5 bases from J, with 12 bases between. This CDR3 contains 15 residues. Germline loops: CDR1 SGHTA, CDR2 FQGNSA.

The chain couples TRBV12-2 to TRBJ1-5; TRBD1 is taken as the D call from the table, unchecked against the DNA. TRBV12-2 counts as a pseudogene. The CDR3 has 15 amino acids. This CDR3 is CASRLRPGRIGPQHF. For the CDR3, the DNA is TGTGCAAGTCGCTTAAGGCCAGGGCGGATTGGGCCCCAGCATTTT.